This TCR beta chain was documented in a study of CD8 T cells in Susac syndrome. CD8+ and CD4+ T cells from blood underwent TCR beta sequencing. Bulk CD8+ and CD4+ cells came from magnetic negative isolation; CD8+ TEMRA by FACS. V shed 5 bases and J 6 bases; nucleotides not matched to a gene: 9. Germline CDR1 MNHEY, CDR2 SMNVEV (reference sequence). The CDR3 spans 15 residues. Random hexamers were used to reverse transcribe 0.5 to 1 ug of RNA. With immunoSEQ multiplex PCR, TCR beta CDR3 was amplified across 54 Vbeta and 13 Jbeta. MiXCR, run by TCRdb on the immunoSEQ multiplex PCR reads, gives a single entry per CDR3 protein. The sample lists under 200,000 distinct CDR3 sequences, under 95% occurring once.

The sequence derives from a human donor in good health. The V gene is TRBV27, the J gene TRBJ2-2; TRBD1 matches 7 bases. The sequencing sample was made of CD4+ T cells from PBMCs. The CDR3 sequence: CASSANTGVAGELFF. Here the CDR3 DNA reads TGTGCCAGCAGTGCTAATACAGGGGTCGCCGGGGAGCTGTTTTTT.